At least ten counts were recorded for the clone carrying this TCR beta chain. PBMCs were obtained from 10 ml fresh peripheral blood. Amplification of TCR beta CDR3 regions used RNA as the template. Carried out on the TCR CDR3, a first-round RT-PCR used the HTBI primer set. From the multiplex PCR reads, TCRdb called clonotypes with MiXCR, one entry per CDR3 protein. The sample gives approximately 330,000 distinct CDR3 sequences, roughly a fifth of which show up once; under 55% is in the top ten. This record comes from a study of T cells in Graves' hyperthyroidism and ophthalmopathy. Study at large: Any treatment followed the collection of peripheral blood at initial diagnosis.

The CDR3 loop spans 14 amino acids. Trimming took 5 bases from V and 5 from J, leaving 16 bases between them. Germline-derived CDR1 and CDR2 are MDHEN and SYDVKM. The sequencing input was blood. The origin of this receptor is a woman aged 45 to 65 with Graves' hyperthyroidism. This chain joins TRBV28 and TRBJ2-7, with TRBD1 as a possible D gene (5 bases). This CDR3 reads CASSPLGVRDEQYF. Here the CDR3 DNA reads TGTGCCAGCAGTCCCCTAGGGGTTCGGGACGAGCAGTACTTC.